What follows are 15 T cell receptor beta chains derived from one specimen sequenced in a study of metastatic and nonmetastatic thyroid tumors. TCRdb reprocessed the PCR reads using MiXCR. The sample lists approximately 13,000 clones, under 35% occurring once. Prior to thyroid surgery, none of the patients had received any treatment. Sequenced sample: blood. The receptors derive from a female donor with papillary thyroid cancer or a benign thyroid nodule (not recorded which). Some clones in this sample may be carry-over from other donors' samples.

Relative to its sample, this clone is medium-sized. The chain links TRBV2 to TRBJ2-3; the D call may be TRBD1 or TRBD2 (7 bases each). Germline V gene data show CDR1 as SNHLY and CDR2 as FYNNEI. Trimming left V 1 base short and J 3 bases short, with 14 bases between. CDR3 length equals 16 residues. CDR3 amino acids: CASSEETRGGTDTQYF. CDR3 DNA: TGTGCCAGCAGTGAAGAAACCAGGGGGGGAACAGATACGCAGTATTTT.

The gene calls are TRBV12-3 or TRBV12-4 and TRBJ1-1; D is uncertain. This CDR3 has 12 amino acids. Trimming stripped 6 bases from V and 1 base from J, with 6 bases between. The CDR3, as DNA: TGTGCCAGCAGAAGACGGAACACTGAAGCTTTCTTT. This encodes CASRRRNTEAFF.

As regards this clone: In this CDR3 the conserved last residue, phenylalanine or tryptophan, is missing, so a read error is likely. The genes are TRBV12-3 or TRBV12-4 and TRBJ1-2; D is ambiguous. Trimming shortened V by 3 bases and J by 2 bases, and 7 bases separated the two germline ends. This CDR3 region has 13 residues. The CDR3: CASSFRTNYGYTV. In nucleotides, the CDR3 is TGTGCCAGCAGTTTTCGGACCAACTATGGCTACACCGTC.

This chain joins TRBV29-1 and TRBJ1-1; TRBD1 agrees at 9 bases. Germline V lookup: CDR1 SQVTM, CDR2 ANQGSEA. The CDR3 spans 15 residues. The trim removed 6 bases at V and 4 bases at J, leaving 12 bases unmatched. CDR3 nucleotide sequence: TGCAGCGTGACAGGGGGAAGGGTTATTAGCACTGAAGCTTTCTTT. Residues: CSVTGGRVISTEAFF.

This clone rates as medium-sized. The chain joins TRBV10-3 to TRBJ2-7, with D uncertain. Germline-derived CDR1 and CDR2 are ENHRY and SYGVKD. The CDR3 totals 14 residues. V was clipped by 3 bases and J by 0 bases, with 9 bases between them. CDR3 DNA sequence: TGTGCCATCAGTGAACCTTATAACTCCTACGAGCAGTACTTC. It codes for CAISEPYNSYEQYF.

CDR3 sequence (DNA): TGCGCCAGCAGCTTGGGACAACTGATAGACTCACCCCTCCACTTT. Protein sequence: CASSLGQLIDSPLHF. The rearrangement uses TRBV5-1 and TRBJ1-6; D not certain. V lost 0 bases and J lost 10, with 14 bases in between. Germline CDR1 is SGHRS and CDR2 is YFSETQ. This CDR3 comprises 15 residues. The entire variable domain, with the rest obtained from reference TRBV5-1 and TRBJ1-6, is as follows: KAGVTQTPRYLIKTRGQQVTLSCSPISGHRSVSWYQQTPGQGLQFLFEYFSETQRNKGNFPGRFSGRQFSNSRSEMNVSTLELGDSALYLCASSLGQLIDSPLHFGNGTRLTVT.

This clone was seen ten or more times. The genes are TRBV3-1 and TRBJ2-1; 7 nucleotides align to TRBD2. V lost 7 bases to trimming and J lost 5 bases; unmatched junction nucleotides: 14. This CDR3 contains 16 residues. The germline gives CDR1 LGHDT, CDR2 YNNKEL (reference sequence). CDR3 region: CASTSNRGRAHNEQFF. Written as DNA, the CDR3 is TGTGCCAGCACCTCAAATCGGGGGAGGGCCCACAATGAGCAGTTCTTC.

The chain couples TRBV20-1 to TRBJ2-7, with no clear D. Germline lookup yields CDR1 DFQATT and CDR2 SNEGSKA (reference sequence). This CDR3 region has 14 residues. The CDR3 nucleotides read TGCATTCCTAGAGATTGCACGGCGCCCGACGAGCAGTACTTC. Protein: CIPRDCTAPDEQYF.

The chain has TRBV18 and TRBJ2-4, with 9 bases lining up with TRBD1. Unmatched junction bases numbered 9, after V lost 1 base and J lost 8 bases. This CDR3 contains 16 residues. CDR1 KGHSH and CDR2 LQKENI come from the germline V gene. This CDR3 is CASSPQGQGPRDIQYF. As DNA, the CDR3 is TGTGCCAGCTCACCACAGGGACAGGGTCCGAGGGACATTCAGTACTTC.

V gene TRBV19 combines with J gene TRBJ1-1; perhaps TRBD1 as D (6 bases). The V and J ends lost 5 bases and 0 bases respectively, with 22 bases between them. The length of the CDR3 is 18 residues. Germline V gene data show CDR1 as LNHDA and CDR2 as SQIVND (reference sequence). The CDR3 loop reads CASSETWYREPMNTEAFF. As DNA, the CDR3 is TGTGCCAGTAGTGAAACGTGGTACAGGGAACCTATGAACACTGAAGCTTTCTTT.

Relative to its sample, this clone is medium-sized (0.01 to 0.1%). CDR3: CASSEEGRGDTEAFF. The CDR3 DNA sequence: TGTGCCAGCAGTGAGGAGGGCAGGGGTGACACTGAAGCTTTCTTT. This chain links TRBV6-4 with TRBJ1-1; D is possibly TRBD1 (6 bases). In germline, CDR1 is MRHNA, CDR2 SNTAGT. V was shortened by 3 bases and J by 3 bases, with 14 bases between the two germline ends. CDR3 length: 15 amino acids.

In its sample, this clone is medium-sized. V and J are TRBV27 and TRBJ1-3; 7 positions agree with TRBD1. This CDR3 has 17 amino acids. V dropped 2 bases and J dropped 1; count of bases not matched to a gene: 8. Germline CDR1 MNHEY, CDR2 SMNVEV (reference sequence). In DNA, the CDR3 is TGTGCCAGCAGTTTAAGGGGGCCTGGGAGGTCTGGAAACACCATATATTTT. Protein: CASSLRGPGRSGNTIYF.

CDR3 coding DNA: TGTGCCAGCAGTTTAGGTGAGGTAGATACGCAGTATTTT. Amino acid sequence: CASSLGEVDTQYF. The rearrangement links TRBV12-3 or TRBV12-4 to TRBJ2-3; no reliable D call. CDR3 size: 13 residues. The V gene lost 1 base and the J gene lost 5 bases, with 7 bases spanning the gap.

The chain uses TRBV20-1 and TRBJ2-1; TRBD2 matches 7 bases. The CDR3 runs to 17 residues. V shed 2 bases, J shed 6 bases, and the junction held 16 bases outside the gene matches. Germline loops: CDR1 DFQATT, CDR2 SNEGSKA (reference sequence). The CDR3 bases are TGCAGTGCTAGACCGGGCGCTAGCGGAACCCTATCCAATGAGCAGTTCTTC. Translated, it gives CSARPGASGTLSNEQFF.

The chain couples TRBV30 to TRBJ1-1; 9 bases fit TRBD1. This CDR3 is built from 13 residues. Germline lookup yields CDR1 GTSNPN and CDR2 SVGIG (reference sequence). Germline trimming cut 7 bases from V and 1 base from J; bases unmatched to any gene: 4. CDR3 in amino acids: CAYSGQGNTEAFF. In DNA form, the CDR3 reads TGTGCCTATTCGGGACAGGGGAACACTGAAGCTTTCTTT.